The clone carrying this T cell receptor (beta chain) was recorded a few times. In the PCR, 60 Vbeta and 13 Jbeta primers were used. Profiled with immunoSEQ multiplex PCR; TCRdb holds only in-frame clones, not every one. Of 200,000 to 300,000 clones in the sample, about 80% were seen once. The germline V and J ends were trimmed by 0 bases and 4 bases, with 3 bases remaining between them. Germline V gene lookup returns CDR1 MNHEY and CDR2 SVGAGI. The CDR3 runs 12 residues. The sample comes from a study of cytomegalovirus exposure and HLA in healthy donors. This receptor was identified in a woman between 40 and 50 years old in good health and CMV-seropositive. This rearrangement joins TRBV6-5 to TRBJ2-5; D ambiguous. Sequencing was carried out using PBMCs. Written as DNA, the CDR3 is TGTGCCAGCAGTTACTCCGGAGAGACCCAGTACTTC. It codes for CASSYSGETQYF.